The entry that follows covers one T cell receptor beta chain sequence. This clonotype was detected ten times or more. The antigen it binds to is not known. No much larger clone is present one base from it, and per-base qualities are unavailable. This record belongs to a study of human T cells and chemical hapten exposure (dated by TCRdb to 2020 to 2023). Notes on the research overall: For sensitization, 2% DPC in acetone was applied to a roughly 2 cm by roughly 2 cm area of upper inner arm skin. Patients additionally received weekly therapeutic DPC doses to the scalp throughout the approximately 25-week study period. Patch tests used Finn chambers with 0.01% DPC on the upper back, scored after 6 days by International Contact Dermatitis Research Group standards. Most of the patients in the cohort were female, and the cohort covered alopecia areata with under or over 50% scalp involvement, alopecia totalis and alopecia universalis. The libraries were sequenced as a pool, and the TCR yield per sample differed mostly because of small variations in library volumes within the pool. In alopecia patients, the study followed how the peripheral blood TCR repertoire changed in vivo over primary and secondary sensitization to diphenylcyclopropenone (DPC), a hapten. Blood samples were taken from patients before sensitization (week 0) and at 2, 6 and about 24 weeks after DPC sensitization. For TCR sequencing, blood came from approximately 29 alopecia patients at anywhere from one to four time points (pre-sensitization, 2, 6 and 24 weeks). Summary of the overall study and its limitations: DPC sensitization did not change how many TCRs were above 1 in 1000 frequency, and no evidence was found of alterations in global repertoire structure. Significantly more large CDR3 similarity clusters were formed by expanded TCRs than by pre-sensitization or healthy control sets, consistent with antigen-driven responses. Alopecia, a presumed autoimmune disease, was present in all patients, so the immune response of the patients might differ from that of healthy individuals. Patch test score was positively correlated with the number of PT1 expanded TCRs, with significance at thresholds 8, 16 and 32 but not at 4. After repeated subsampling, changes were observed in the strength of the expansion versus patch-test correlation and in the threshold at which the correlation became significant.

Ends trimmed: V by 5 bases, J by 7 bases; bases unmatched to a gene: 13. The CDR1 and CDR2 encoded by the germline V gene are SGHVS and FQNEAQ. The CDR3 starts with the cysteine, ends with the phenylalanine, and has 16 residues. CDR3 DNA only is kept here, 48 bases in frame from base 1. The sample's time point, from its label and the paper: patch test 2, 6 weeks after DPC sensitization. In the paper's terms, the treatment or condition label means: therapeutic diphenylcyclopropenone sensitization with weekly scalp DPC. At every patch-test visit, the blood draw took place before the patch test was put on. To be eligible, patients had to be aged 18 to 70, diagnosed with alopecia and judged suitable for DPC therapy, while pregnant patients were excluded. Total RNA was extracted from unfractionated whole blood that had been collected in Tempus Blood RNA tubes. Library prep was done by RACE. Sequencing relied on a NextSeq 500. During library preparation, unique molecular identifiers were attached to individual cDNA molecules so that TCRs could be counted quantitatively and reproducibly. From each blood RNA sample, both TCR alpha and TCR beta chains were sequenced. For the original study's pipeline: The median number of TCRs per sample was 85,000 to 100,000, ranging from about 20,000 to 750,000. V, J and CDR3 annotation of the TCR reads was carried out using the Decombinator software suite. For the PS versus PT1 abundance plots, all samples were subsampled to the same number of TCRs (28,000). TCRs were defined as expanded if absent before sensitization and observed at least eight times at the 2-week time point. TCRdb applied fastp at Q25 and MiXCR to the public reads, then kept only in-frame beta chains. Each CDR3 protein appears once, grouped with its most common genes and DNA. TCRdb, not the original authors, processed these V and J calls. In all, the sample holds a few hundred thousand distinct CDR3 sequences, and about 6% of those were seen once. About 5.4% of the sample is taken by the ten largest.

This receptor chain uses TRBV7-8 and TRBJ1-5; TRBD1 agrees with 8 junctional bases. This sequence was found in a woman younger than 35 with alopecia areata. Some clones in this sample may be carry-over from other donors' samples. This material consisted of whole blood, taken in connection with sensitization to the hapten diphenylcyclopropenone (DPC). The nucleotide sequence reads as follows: TGTGCCAGCAGCCCACAGACAGGGGCAGGCGGGCAGCCCCAGCATTTT. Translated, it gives CASSPQTGAGGQPQHF.